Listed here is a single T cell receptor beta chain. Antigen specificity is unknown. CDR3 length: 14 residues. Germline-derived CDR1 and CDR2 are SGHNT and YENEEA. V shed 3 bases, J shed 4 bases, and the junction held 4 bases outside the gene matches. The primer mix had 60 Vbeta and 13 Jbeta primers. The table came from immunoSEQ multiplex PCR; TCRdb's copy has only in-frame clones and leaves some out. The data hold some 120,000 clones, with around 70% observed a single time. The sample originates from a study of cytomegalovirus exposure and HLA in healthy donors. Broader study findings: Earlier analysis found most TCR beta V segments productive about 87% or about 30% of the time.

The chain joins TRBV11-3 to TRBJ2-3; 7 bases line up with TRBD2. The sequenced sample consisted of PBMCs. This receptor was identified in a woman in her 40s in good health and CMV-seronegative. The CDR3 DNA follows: TGTGCCAGCAGCTTGGTAGCGGGCGCAGATACGCAGTATTTT. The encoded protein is CASSLVAGADTQYF. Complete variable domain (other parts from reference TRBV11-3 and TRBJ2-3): EAGVVQSPRYKIIEKKQPVAFWCNPISGHNTLYWYLQNLGQGPELLIRYENEEAVDDSQLPKDRFSAERLKGVDSTLKIQPAELGDSAVYLCASSLVAGADTQYFGPGTRLTVL.